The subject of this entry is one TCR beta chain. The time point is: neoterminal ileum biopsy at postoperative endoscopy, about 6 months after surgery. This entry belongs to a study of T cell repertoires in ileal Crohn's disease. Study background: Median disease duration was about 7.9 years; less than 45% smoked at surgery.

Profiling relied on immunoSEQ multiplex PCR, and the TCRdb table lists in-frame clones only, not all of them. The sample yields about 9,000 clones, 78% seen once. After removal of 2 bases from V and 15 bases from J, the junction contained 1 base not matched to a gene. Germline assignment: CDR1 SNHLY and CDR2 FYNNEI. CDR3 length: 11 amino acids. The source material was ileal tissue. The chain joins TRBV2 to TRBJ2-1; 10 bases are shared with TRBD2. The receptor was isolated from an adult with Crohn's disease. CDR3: CASSESGRAFF. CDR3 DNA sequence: TGTGCCAGCAGTGAAAGCGGGAGGGCGTTCTTC.